What follows are 5 T cell receptor beta chains derived from one specimen sequenced in a study of post-analysis software for immune sequencing data. Built from TCR beta cDNA, the libraries had unique molecular identifiers in them. One entry per CDR3 protein, called by TCRdb with MiXCR from the PCR reads. The repertoire has around 160,000 distinct CDR3 sequences, under 40% of them found once; the top ten carry under 30%. The sample was blood, taken after autologous hematopoietic stem cell transplantation. The receptors derive from a girl under 18 with multiple sclerosis.

In regard to this clonotype: A much larger clone differs by one base, so this may be a read error. The rearrangement uses TRBV13 and TRBJ2-7; 11 bases are a match to TRBD2. V shed 7 bases, J shed 8 bases, and the junction held 13 bases outside the gene matches. The length of the CDR3 is 15 residues. The germline CDR1 and CDR2 sequences are PRHDT and FYEKMQ (reference sequence). The DNA of the CDR3 is TGTGCCAGCACCCGTAGCGGGAGGGCCGCCGACAAGCAGTACTTC. It codes for CASTRSGRAADKQYF.

This clonotype showed up just a few times. The chain carries TRBV7-2 and TRBJ2-1, with 9 bases that match TRBD2. In germline, CDR1 is SGHTA, CDR2 FQGNSA. This CDR3 has 16 amino acids. V was clipped by 1 base and J by 4 bases; unmatched bases: 5. The CDR3 region is CASSLDPLAGYNEQFF. In DNA form, the CDR3 reads TGTGCCAGCAGCTTAGACCCCCTAGCGGGATACAATGAGCAGTTCTTC.

This clonotype was seen only a few times. The chain has TRBV29-1 and TRBJ1-1; a weak D match, TRBD1 (6 bases). Germline V gene data show CDR1 as SQVTM and CDR2 as ANQGSEA. V lost 1 base to trimming and J lost 11 bases, with 11 bases between them. This CDR3 is 11 amino acids long. CDR3 nucleotides: TGCAGCGTTGAAGTGGGGGGCTCTGCTTTCTTT. Its translation: CSVEVGGSAFF.

The chain couples TRBV28 to TRBJ1-1; no reliable D call. Deletions cut 5 bases from V and 1 base from J, with 14 bases between. Germline V gene sequence: CDR1 MDHEN, CDR2 SYDVKM. This CDR3 has 15 amino acids. CDR3 sequence reads: CASSPIGRQNTEAFF. CDR3 nucleotide sequence: TGTGCCAGCAGTCCCATAGGGAGACAGAACACTGAAGCTTTCTTT.

This clonotype was recorded only once. The genes are TRBV4-3 and TRBJ2-3; 9 bases agree with TRBD2. The V segment lost 1 base and the J segment 2 bases; nucleotides outside the gene matches: 7. The CDR3 is 17 residues long. The germline V gene has CDR1 LGHNA and CDR2 YSLEER. The CDR3, as DNA: TGCGCCAGCAGCCAAGCTAGGGCGGGAGGGGCCACAGATACGCAGTATTTT. Amino acid sequence: CASSQARAGGATDTQYF.